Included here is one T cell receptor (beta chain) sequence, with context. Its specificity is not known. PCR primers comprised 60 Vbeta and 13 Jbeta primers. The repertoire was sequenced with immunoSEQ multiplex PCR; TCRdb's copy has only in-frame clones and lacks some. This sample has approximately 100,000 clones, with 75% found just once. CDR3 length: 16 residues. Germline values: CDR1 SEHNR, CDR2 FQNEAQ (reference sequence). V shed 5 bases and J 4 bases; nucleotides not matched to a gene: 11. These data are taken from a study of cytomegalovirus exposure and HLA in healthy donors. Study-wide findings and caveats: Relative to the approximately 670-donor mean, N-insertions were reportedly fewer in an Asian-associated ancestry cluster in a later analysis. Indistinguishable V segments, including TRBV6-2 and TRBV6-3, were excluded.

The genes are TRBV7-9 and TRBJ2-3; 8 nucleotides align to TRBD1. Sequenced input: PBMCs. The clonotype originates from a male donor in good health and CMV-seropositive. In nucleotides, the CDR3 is TGTGCCAGCAGCCAACAAGGCAGGGGGCAATCAGATACGCAGTATTTT. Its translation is CASSQQGRGQSDTQYF.